The 31 T cell receptor beta chains below all came from one sample that was sequenced in a study of blood T cell repertoires in COVID-19. Measured with immunoSEQ multiplex PCR; TCRdb has only the in-frame clones, and not every one. The data hold 20,000 to 30,000 clones, with 81% observed a single time. Sequences were obtained from peripheral blood. The receptors originated from a woman in her seventies with COVID-19, enrolled during active disease.

The chain is built from TRBV7-8 and TRBJ1-2; no firm D call. Germline V gives CDR1 SGHVS, CDR2 FQNEAQ. The CDR3 totals 15 residues. With 0 bases removed from V and 2 bases from J, the gap between germline ends came to 10 bases. The CDR3 spells CASSLASLLNYGYTF. The DNA for the CDR3 is TGTGCCAGCAGCTTAGCATCCCTCCTCAACTATGGCTACACCTTC.

CDR3 residues: CSVEDPGGAGYTF. In DNA form, the CDR3 reads TGCAGCGTTGAAGATCCCGGGGGGGCTGGCTACACCTTC. V is TRBV29-1 and J is TRBJ1-2, with D tentatively TRBD1 (6 bases). Germline CDR1 is SQVTM and CDR2 is ANQGSEA. Deletions cut 0 bases from V and 7 bases from J, with 12 bases between. There are 13 residues in the CDR3.

The rearrangement uses TRBV24-1 and TRBJ1-5; D remains ambiguous. This CDR3 spans 14 amino acids. Looked up from germline, CDR1 is KGHDR and CDR2 is SFDVKD. V lost 7 bases and J 6 bases, leaving 15 bases between the germline ends. The CDR3 loop is CATSRSGFLQPQHF. The CDR3 DNA reads TGTGCCACCAGCCGCTCCGGGTTCCTTCAGCCCCAGCATTTT.

The chain combines TRBV3-1 (or the pseudogene TRBV3-2) with TRBJ2-7; possibly TRBD1 for D (6 bases). The V end was cut by 4 bases, the J end by 0 bases, with 13 bases between. Germline CDR1 and CDR2: LGHDT and YNNKEL (reference sequence). The CDR3 is 15 residues long. Here the CDR3 DNA reads TGTGCCAGCAGCCCCCGGACAGAAGCCTCCTACGAGCAGTACGTC. Its translation is CASSPRTEASYEQYV.

In DNA, the CDR3 is TGCGCCAGCAGCCGTGAGAGCGAACCTTACAATGAGCAGTTCTTC. Its protein is CASSRESEPYNEQFF. The gene calls are TRBV4-3 and TRBJ2-1, with D uncertain. CDR3 length equals 15 residues. Germline V gene sequence: CDR1 LGHNA, CDR2 YSLEER. With 4 bases removed from V and 4 bases from J, the gap between germline ends came to 14 bases.

The V gene is TRBV9, the J gene TRBJ2-1, with 11 bases fitting TRBD2. From germline, CDR1 is SGDLS and CDR2 YYNGEE. The CDR3 length is 14 residues. The J segment lost 9 bases and the V segment lost 4 bases, leaving 6 bases of the junction unmatched. The CDR3 DNA follows: TGTGCCAGCAGCTCAGGTACTAGCGGGGGTGAGCAGTTCTTC. Translated, it gives CASSSGTSGGEQFF.

This clone was observed once. The V and J genes are TRBV7-3 and TRBJ2-5, with D tentatively TRBD2 (5 bases). Germline V lookup: CDR1 SGHTA, CDR2 FQGTGA. The CDR3 consists of 9 residues. Trimming left V 9 bases short and J 9 bases short, with 8 bases between. In nucleotides, the CDR3 is TGTGCCAGGGCGAGGGCCCAGTACTTC. Its translation: CARARAQYF.

The chain carries TRBV29-1 and TRBJ1-2; D call uncertain. V shed 4 bases and J shed 6 bases, with 12 bases lying between them. The V gene's germline CDR1 is SQVTM and CDR2 ANQGSEA. This CDR3 has 12 residues. The CDR3 nucleotides are TGCAGCGTTGTTCGGGGATCCCATGGCTACACCTTC. This encodes CSVVRGSHGYTF.

This clone showed up just a few times. V usage is TRBV19 and J usage is TRBJ2-7, with 11 bases aligning to TRBD2. Germline V gene data show CDR1 as LNHDA and CDR2 as SQIVND (reference sequence). This CDR3 region has 15 residues. Germline trimming cut 4 bases from V and 1 base from J; bases unmatched to any gene: 3. The CDR3 protein is CASSRSSGGSYEQYV. CDR3 coding DNA: TGTGCCAGTAGTAGGTCTAGCGGGGGGTCCTACGAGCAGTACGTC.

The chain has TRBV3-1 (or the pseudogene TRBV3-2) and TRBJ2-3; 10 nucleotides match TRBD2. The trim removed 11 bases at V and 2 bases at J, leaving 13 bases unmatched. This CDR3 has 16 residues. In germline, CDR1 is LGHDT, CDR2 YNNKEL (reference sequence). The CDR3 loop reads CAGSRTSGYPTDTQYF. CDR3 coding DNA: TGTGCCGGATCAAGGACTAGCGGATATCCCACAGATACGCAGTATTTT.

This clone showed up just a few times. This chain connects TRBV25-1 to TRBJ1-3, with D unresolved. Germline V gene data show CDR1 as MGHDK and CDR2 as SYGVNS. The CDR3 has 13 amino acids. Trimming cost V 7 bases and J 4 bases, with 11 bases left between them. The CDR3 sequence: CASTSGGGNTIYF. CDR3 bases: TGTGCCAGCACCTCGGGAGGGGGAAACACCATATATTTT.

The J gene is TRBJ1-5, the V gene TRBV6-6, with no clear D. V gave up 5 bases and J gave up 0 bases, with 14 bases separating them. Germline V gene lookup returns CDR1 MNHNY and CDR2 SVGAGI (reference sequence). The CDR3 consists of 16 residues. This CDR3 is CASSPAPGYSNQPQHF. For the CDR3, the DNA is TGTGCCAGCAGTCCGGCGCCAGGCTATAGCAATCAGCCCCAGCATTTT.

This clone was counted a few times. The chain carries TRBV4-1 and TRBJ2-7; D uncertain. V was shortened by 2 bases and J by 0 bases, with 17 bases between the two germline ends. This CDR3 spans 17 amino acids. Germline CDR1 and CDR2: MGHRA and YSYEKL. CDR3 sequence: CASSQIKGGVTSYEQYV. Here the CDR3 DNA reads TGCGCCAGCAGCCAAATAAAAGGCGGAGTAACCTCCTACGAGCAGTACGTC.

A word on this clone: This sample also contains other DNA sequences that code for the same CDR3. V usage is TRBV3-1 (or the pseudogene TRBV3-2) and J usage is TRBJ1-2; maybe TRBD1 (5 bases). Deletions cut 2 bases from V and 1 base from J, with 5 bases between. This CDR3 comprises 13 residues. The V gene's germline CDR1 is LGHDT and CDR2 YNNKEL (reference sequence). The CDR3 spells CASSQRGNYGYTF. CDR3 in DNA: TGTGCCAGCAGCCAAAGGGGTAACTATGGCTACACCTTC.

This chain joins TRBV10-2 and TRBJ1-2, with 11 nucleotides matching TRBD1. The CDR3 runs to 18 residues. Per germline, CDR1 WSHSY and CDR2 SAAADI. Losses at the gene ends were 4 bases for V and 1 base for J; bases not matched to a gene: 11. The CDR3 DNA is TGCGCCAGCAGTGGGACAGGGGGCAATACCCACAATAACTATGGCTACACCTTC. This translates into CASSGTGGNTHNNYGYTF.

This clone was seen only once. V gene TRBV7-9 combines with J gene TRBJ1-1; D unresolved. Trimming stripped 1 base from V and 1 base from J, with 7 bases between. This CDR3 contains 14 residues. In germline, CDR1 is SEHNR, CDR2 FQNEAQ (reference sequence). The CDR3 sequence: CASSLGVENTEAFF. As DNA, the CDR3 is TGTGCCAGCAGCTTAGGAGTCGAGAACACTGAAGCTTTCTTT.

The genes are TRBV13 and TRBJ2-5; no reliable D call. CDR1 is PRHDT, CDR2 FYEKMQ, per germline (reference sequence). V was shortened by 3 bases and J by 5 bases, with 13 bases between the two germline ends. This CDR3 has 14 residues. The CDR3 coding sequence is TGTGCCAGCAGCTTCCGGTCGAGCGATGAGACCCAGTACTTC. Translating gives CASSFRSSDETQYF. The whole variable domain, filled in from reference TRBV13 and TRBJ2-5, reads AAGVIQSPRHLIKEKRETATLKCYPIPRHDTVYWYQQGPGQDPQFLISFYEKMQSDKGSIPDRFSAQQFSDYHSELNMSSLELGDSALYFCASSFRSSDETQYFGPGTRLLVL.

The chain has TRBV28 and TRBJ1-1, with D possibly being TRBD1 (6 bases). CDR3 length: 14 amino acids. CDR1 and CDR2 from the germline V gene are MDHEN and SYDVKM. V was pared by 2 bases and J by 1 base, with 8 bases between. Written as DNA, the CDR3 is TGTGCCAGCAGTTTACAGGGGACGAACACTGAAGCTTTCTTT. Residues: CASSLQGTNTEAFF. Full variable domain (rest looked up from reference TRBV28 and TRBJ1-1): DVKVTQSSRYLVKRTGEKVFLECVQDMDHENMFWYRQDPGLGLRLIYFSYDVKMKEKGDIPEGYSVSREKKERFSLILESASTNQTSMYLCASSLQGTNTEAFFGQGTRLTVV.

V is TRBV6-5 and J is TRBJ1-1; D unclear. The CDR3 totals 13 residues. Germline assignment: CDR1 MNHEY and CDR2 SVGAGI. The V gene lost 6 bases and the J gene lost 0 bases, with 8 bases spanning the gap. The CDR3 coding sequence is TGTGCCAGCAGATCGACAATGAACACTGAAGCTTTCTTT. This sequence encodes CASRSTMNTEAFF.

The chain links TRBV18 to TRBJ1-5; a weak D match, TRBD1 (6 bases). The CDR3 contains 14 residues. The V and J ends lost 3 bases and 6 bases respectively, with 12 bases between them. CDR1 is KGHSH, CDR2 LQKENI, per germline. CDR3 sequence (DNA): TGTGCCAGCTCACCCGGGGCAGGGGTTCAGCCCCAGCATTTT. Its translation: CASSPGAGVQPQHF.

The chain has TRBV7-2 and TRBJ2-7, with 8 bases that match TRBD1. The trim removed 5 bases at V and 2 bases at J, leaving 8 bases unmatched. This CDR3 is 15 amino acids long. Germline values: CDR1 SGHTA, CDR2 FQGNSA. The DNA for the CDR3 is TGTGCCAGCAGCCCCGGGACAGGAGGCGCCTACGAGCAGTACTTC. It codes for CASSPGTGGAYEQYF. The variable domain in full, completed from reference TRBV7-2 and TRBJ2-7, reads GAGVSQSPSNKVTEKGKDVELRCDPISGHTALYWYRQSLGQGLEFLIYFQGNSAPDKSGLPSDRFSAERTGGSVSTLTIQRTQQEDSAVYLCASSPGTGGAYEQYFGPGTRLTVT.

This chain links TRBV5-4 with TRBJ2-5, with a weak D call TRBD2 (5 bases). Germline lookup yields CDR1 SGHNT and CDR2 YYREEE (reference sequence). Deletions cut 0 bases from V and 3 bases from J, with 9 bases between. CDR3 size: 14 residues. The CDR3 DNA is TGTGCCAGCAGCTTGGCTGGACTGGAAGAGACCCAGTACTTC. Residues: CASSLAGLEETQYF.

The chain has TRBV7-3 and TRBJ2-1; TRBD2 matches at 12 bases. V was clipped by 2 bases and J by 8 bases; unmatched bases: 4. This CDR3 region has 15 residues. CDR1 and CDR2 (germline): SGHTA, FQGTGA. The CDR3 here is CASSLGLAGGYEQFF. The CDR3, as DNA: TGTGCCAGCAGCTTAGGGCTAGCGGGAGGGTATGAGCAGTTCTTC.

The chain recombines TRBV5-4 with TRBJ2-5; D is uncertain. With 3 bases removed from V and 0 bases from J, the gap between germline ends came to 12 bases. The CDR3 totals 15 residues. In germline, CDR1 is SGHNT, CDR2 YYREEE (reference sequence). The chain's CDR3 is CASSSPRLNQETQYF. The CDR3 region has the DNA TGTGCCAGCAGCTCTCCCCGTCTTAACCAAGAGACCCAGTACTTC.

V usage is TRBV7-2 and J usage is TRBJ1-2; D might be TRBD1 (5 bases). Germline lookup yields CDR1 SGHTA and CDR2 FQGNSA. Trimming took off 5 bases at V and 3 bases at J, with 19 bases between the two ends. This CDR3 has 16 residues. The CDR3 region has the DNA TGTGCCAGCAGCGTAACGCAGGACACAAACTACTATGGCTACACCTTC. This codes for CASSVTQDTNYYGYTF. Combining the CDR3 with reference TRBV7-2 and TRBJ1-2 gives the whole variable domain GAGVSQSPSNKVTEKGKDVELRCDPISGHTALYWYRQSLGQGLEFLIYFQGNSAPDKSGLPSDRFSAERTGGSVSTLTIQRTQQEDSAVYLCASSVTQDTNYYGYTFGSGTRLTVV.

The CDR3 DNA reads as TGTGCCAGCAGTACTAGCGGGAGCCACGAGCAGTACGTC. Protein: CASSTSGSHEQYV. V and J are TRBV6-2 or TRBV6-3 and TRBJ2-7, with 11 bases fitting TRBD2. CDR3 length: 13 amino acids. The trim removed 5 bases at V and 5 bases at J, leaving 2 bases unmatched. Looked up from germline, CDR1 is MNHEY and CDR2 is SVGEGT.

For the CDR3, the DNA is TGCGCCAGCAGCTCCGGGGTCTCCGGCGGGGCAGAGACCCAGTACTTC. Amino acids: CASSSGVSGGAETQYF. The genes are TRBV5-1 and TRBJ2-5; the D gene is possibly TRBD2 (6 bases). Deletions cut 3 bases from V and 4 bases from J, with 19 bases between. CDR1 is SGHRS and CDR2 is YFSETQ in the germline V gene. The CDR3 loop spans 16 amino acids.

In its sample, this clone was seen a few times. The chain employs TRBV6-2 or TRBV6-3 and TRBJ2-3; 9 positions agree with TRBD2. The CDR3 covers 17 residues. V lost 4 bases and J lost 8; bases outside the gene matches: 16. Looked up from germline, CDR1 is MNHEY and CDR2 is SVGEGT. CDR3 in DNA: TGTGCCAGCAGTTCCACCTCCGGTGGCGGGGGGGCCGGTACGCAGTATTTT. Its protein is CASSSTSGGGGAGTQYF.

The chain uses TRBV5-1 and TRBJ1-3, with D perhaps TRBD1 (5 bases). V lost 1 base, J lost 2 bases, and 10 bases lay in between. The CDR3 length is 15 residues. Germline V gene sequence: CDR1 SGHRS, CDR2 YFSETQ. This chain's CDR3 is CASSLSGGTGNTIYF. CDR3 sequence (DNA): TGCGCCAGCAGCTTGAGTGGGGGGACTGGAAACACCATATATTTT.

The chain is built from TRBV6-5 and TRBJ2-7; 10 bases fit TRBD1. This CDR3 spans 13 amino acids. Per germline, CDR1 MNHEY and CDR2 SVGAGI. The J segment lost 5 bases and the V segment lost 10 bases, leaving 8 bases of the junction unmatched. The CDR3 spells CATSGGTGDEQYV. CDR3 nucleotide sequence: TGTGCCACAAGTGGGGGGACAGGGGACGAGCAGTACGTC.

The CDR3 DNA is TGTGCCAGCACGAAGAGGGATACGCAGTATTTT. Translated, it gives CASTKRDTQYF. The chain carries TRBV2 and TRBJ2-3, with no clear D. The length of the CDR3 is 11 residues. Germline V gene data show CDR1 as SNHLY and CDR2 as FYNNEI. Trimming took 7 bases from V and 6 from J, leaving 8 bases between them.